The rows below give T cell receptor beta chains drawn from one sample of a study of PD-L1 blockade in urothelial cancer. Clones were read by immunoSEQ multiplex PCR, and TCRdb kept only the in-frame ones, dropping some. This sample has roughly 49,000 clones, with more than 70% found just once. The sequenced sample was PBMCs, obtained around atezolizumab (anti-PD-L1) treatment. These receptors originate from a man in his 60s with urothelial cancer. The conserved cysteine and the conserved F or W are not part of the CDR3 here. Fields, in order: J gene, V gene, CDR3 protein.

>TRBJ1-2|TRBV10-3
AISELRDRGRVSYGYT
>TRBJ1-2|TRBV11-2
ASTPGQGLIVYGYT
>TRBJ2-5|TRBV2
ASSAGGAETQY
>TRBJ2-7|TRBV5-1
ASSLNRDTSYEQY
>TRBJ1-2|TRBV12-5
ATRGDGGRGYT
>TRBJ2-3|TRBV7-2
ASSWDRGTDTQY
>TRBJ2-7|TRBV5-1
ASSLVGLQDLSYEQY
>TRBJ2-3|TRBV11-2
ASREATSGRANTQY
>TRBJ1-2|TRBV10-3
AISGTGARSSYT
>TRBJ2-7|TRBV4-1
ASSQNPGRYEQY
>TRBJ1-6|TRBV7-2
ASSLVLAVNSPLH